The 2 T cell receptor beta chains below were found in one sample sequenced in a study of resident and recirculating memory T cells in vitiligo. Sequenced by immunoSEQ multiplex PCR; TCRdb stores in-frame clones only, minus some. The repertoire holds 75,000 to 95,000 clones, with 92% as singletons. Sequenced input: blood. Receptors were obtained from a male donor with vitiligo.

The chain links TRBV5-6 to TRBJ2-7; TRBD2 aligns across 9 bases. Germline CDR1 reads SGHDT; CDR2 reads YYEEEE. V shed 0 bases and J 0 bases; nucleotides not matched to a gene: 10. The CDR3 length is 18 residues. CDR3 bases: TGTGCCAGCAGCTTGGAGGCTAGCGGGGTCCTAAGCTCCTACGAGCAGTACTTC. Its translation is CASSLEASGVLSSYEQYF.

V usage is TRBV11-2 and J usage is TRBJ2-5, with 9 bases identical to TRBD1. Germline V CDR1 and CDR2: SGHAT, FQNNGV. The V gene end was trimmed by 1 base and the J gene end by 0 bases; junction bases not matched to a gene: 9. The length of the CDR3 is 18 residues. DNA of the CDR3: TGTGCCAGCAGCTTAGGGGGACAGGGCCAGGGATACCAAGAGACCCAGTACTTC. Translated, it gives CASSLGGQGQGYQETQYF.